The 17 T cell receptor beta chains reported below all come from one sample, sequenced in a study of cytomegalovirus exposure and HLA in healthy donors. PCR involved 60 Vbeta and 13 Jbeta primers. Clones were read by immunoSEQ multiplex PCR, and TCRdb kept only the in-frame ones, dropping some. The sample holds some 150,000 clones; about 83% are singletons and the top ten take around 5.5%. Material for sequencing was PBMCs. All receptors derive from a woman aged 25 to 39 in good health and CMV-seronegative.

V gene TRBV4-1 combines with J gene TRBJ1-3; D call uncertain. The CDR3 length is 16 residues. V shed 2 bases and J shed 4 bases, with 15 bases lying between them. Looked up from germline, CDR1 is MGHRA and CDR2 is YSYEKL. Here the CDR3 DNA reads TGCGCCAGCAGCCAATTATGGCTAGCTTCAGGAAACACCATATATTTT. It specifies CASSQLWLASGNTIYF.

The gene calls are TRBV20-1 and TRBJ1-5, with D possibly TRBD1 on 5 matching bases. The germline V gene has CDR1 DFQATT and CDR2 SNEGSKA (reference sequence). Deletions cut 3 bases from V and 8 bases from J, with 8 bases between. The CDR3 has 11 residues. The CDR3 loop is CSASGGEPQHF. Written as DNA, the CDR3 is TGCAGTGCTAGCGGGGGGGAGCCCCAGCATTTT.

The V and J genes are TRBV4-3 and TRBJ2-1; TRBD1 agrees at 7 bases. This CDR3 comprises 13 residues. Germline trimming cut 2 bases from V and 8 bases from J; bases unmatched to any gene: 3. The V gene's germline CDR1 is LGHNA and CDR2 YSLEER. The DNA of the CDR3 is TGCGCCAGCAGCCAAAGACAGGGAGATGAGCAGTTCTTC. This encodes CASSQRQGDEQFF.

The V and J genes are TRBV19 and TRBJ2-1; tentatively, D is TRBD2 (6 bases). V lost 1 base, J lost 7 bases, and 14 bases lay in between. CDR1 and CDR2 from the germline V gene are LNHDA and SQIVND (reference sequence). The CDR3 has 15 residues. In DNA form, the CDR3 reads TGTGCCAGTAGTATAGGGGCGGGATATACAAATGAGCAGTTCTTC. It translates to CASSIGAGYTNEQFF.

The chain is built from TRBV25-1 and TRBJ1-5; D is ambiguous. This CDR3 is 13 amino acids long. V was shortened by 3 bases and J by 3 bases, with 6 bases between the two germline ends. CDR1 MGHDK and CDR2 SYGVNS come from the germline V gene. The CDR3 reads CASSERDNQPQHF. The DNA for the CDR3 is TGTGCCAGCAGTGAGCGGGACAATCAGCCCCAGCATTTT.

This chain joins TRBV7-9 and TRBJ2-3; 8 bases match TRBD2. Germline assignment: CDR1 SEHNR and CDR2 FQNEAQ (reference sequence). Trimming removed 5 bases from V and 1 base from J; junction bases left unmatched: 8. The CDR3 length is 16 residues. The CDR3 is CASSAREGGGTDTQYF. The CDR3 bases are TGTGCCAGCAGCGCCCGGGAGGGTGGGGGCACAGATACGCAGTATTTT.

This chain links TRBV10-1 with TRBJ2-1; 8 bases map to TRBD2. Losses at the gene ends were 7 bases for V and 6 bases for J; bases not matched to a gene: 11. There are 15 residues in the CDR3. The germline V gene encodes CDR1 WNHNN and CDR2 SYGVQD (reference sequence). CDR3 residues: CASIQQGLDSNEQFF. The CDR3 DNA reads TGCGCCAGCATCCAGCAGGGACTAGACAGCAATGAGCAGTTCTTC.

The rearrangement uses TRBV11-2 and TRBJ2-7, with a tentative D call TRBD1 (6 bases). The CDR3 is made up of 18 amino acids. V was clipped by 5 bases and J by 4 bases, with 27 bases between them. CDR1 and CDR2 (germline): SGHAT, FQNNGV. This chain's CDR3 is CASSLTTGFGTESYEQYF. CDR3 DNA: TGTGCCAGCAGCCTAACAACAGGGTTCGGGACCGAGAGTTACGAGCAGTACTTC.

V and J are TRBV27 and TRBJ1-1, with 10 bases lining up with TRBD1. J gave up 0 bases and V 6 bases, and 4 bases lay outside the gene matches. The CDR3 is made up of 15 amino acids. The germline CDR1 and CDR2 sequences are MNHEY and SMNVEV (reference sequence). CDR3 nucleotides: TGTGCCAGCAGAATGACAGGGGGCATGAACACTGAAGCTTTCTTT. Its protein is CASRMTGGMNTEAFF.

The chain uses TRBV4-1 and TRBJ1-3; possibly TRBD1 for D (6 bases). Germline-derived CDR1 and CDR2 are MGHRA and YSYEKL. V was clipped by 4 bases and J by 0 bases, with 16 bases between them. CDR3 length equals 17 residues. CDR3 protein: CASSRGGLVLSGNTIYF. As DNA, the CDR3 is TGCGCCAGCAGCCGGGGGGGGCTTGTCCTCTCTGGAAACACCATATATTTT.

The chain carries TRBV28 and TRBJ2-5; 9 nucleotides align to TRBD1. V shed 6 bases, J shed 2 bases, and the junction held 13 bases outside the gene matches. Germline assignment: CDR1 MDHEN and CDR2 SYDVKM. The CDR3 spans 17 residues. CDR3 protein: CASRPTPGTGFQETQYF. CDR3 DNA: TGTGCCAGCAGGCCGACGCCGGGGACAGGGTTTCAAGAGACCCAGTACTTC.

This chain connects TRBV4-1 to TRBJ2-1, with 7 bases lining up with TRBD2. Trimming at V came to 0 bases and at J to 9 bases, leaving 11 bases not matched to a gene. The germline V gene has CDR1 MGHRA and CDR2 YSYEKL. This CDR3 comprises 16 residues. The CDR3 spells CASSQEGSGRRGEQFF. For the CDR3, the DNA is TGCGCCAGCAGCCAAGAAGGTAGCGGGCGGCGGGGTGAGCAGTTCTTC.

The chain is built from TRBV4-2 and TRBJ1-3; D unclear. The CDR3 sequence is 16 residues long. V gave up 0 bases and J gave up 8 bases, with 17 bases separating them. Germline V gene sequence: CDR1 LGHNA, CDR2 YNFKEQ. For the CDR3, the DNA is TGTGCCAGCAGCCAAGAGCTTCGTCTCCTCTCGGACACCATATATTTT. Its protein product is CASSQELRLLSDTIYF.

This clone was counted between two and nine times. As DNA, the CDR3 is TGCGCCAGCAGCCAAGACGACAGGGTGGCTGAAAAACTGTTTTTT. Translated: CASSQDDRVAEKLFF. The V gene is TRBV4-1, the J gene TRBJ1-4; TRBD1 matches 7 bases. CDR3 length: 15 amino acids. The V gene end was trimmed by 0 bases and the J gene end by 7 bases; junction bases not matched to a gene: 5. The V gene's germline CDR1 is MGHRA and CDR2 YSYEKL.

This sequence joins TRBV28 and TRBJ1-5, with D possibly matching TRBD1 (5 bases). This CDR3 spans 17 amino acids. CDR1 and CDR2 (germline): MDHEN, SYDVKM. V dropped 2 bases and J dropped 0 bases, with 14 bases sitting between them. In DNA, the CDR3 is TGTGCCAGCAGTTTACCCGGGACGGACTATAGCAATCAGCCCCAGCATTTT. This translates into CASSLPGTDYSNQPQHF.

The chain carries TRBV29-1 and TRBJ2-5; 14 bases map to TRBD2. This CDR3 is built from 16 residues. V lost 4 bases, J lost 2 bases, and 6 bases stayed unmatched. CDR1 and CDR2 from the germline V gene are SQVTM and ANQGSEA. The CDR3 sequence is CSVGGLAGEHQETQYF. For the CDR3, the DNA is TGCAGCGTTGGGGGACTAGCGGGGGAGCATCAAGAGACCCAGTACTTC. Complete variable domain (other parts from reference TRBV29-1 and TRBJ2-5): SAVISQKPSRDICQRGTSLTIQCQVDSQVTMMFWYRQQPGQSLTLIATANQGSEATYESGFVIDKFPISRPNLTFSTLTVSNMSPEDSSIYLCSVGGLAGEHQETQYFGPGTRLLVL.

The rearrangement links TRBV29-1 to TRBJ2-7, with TRBD2 as a possible D gene (6 bases). This CDR3 is 13 amino acids long. CDR1 is SQVTM, CDR2 ANQGSEA, per germline. Trimming stripped 3 bases from V and 6 bases from J, with 15 bases between. Written as DNA, the CDR3 is TGCAGCGTTGAGGGGGTAGGAGGGAGCGAGCAGTACTTC. Translated, it gives CSVEGVGGSEQYF.